This T cell receptor (beta chain) was retrieved from a study of T cells expressing NK-cell markers. For each CDR3 protein, TCRdb gives one entry from its re-call of the 5' RACE reads, without DNA. This sample's table has some 390,000 distinct CDR3 sequences. Sequencing was carried out using blood T cells: a sorted CD56 or NKG2C T cell subset, CD4+ or CD8+ T cells, or bulk PBMC T cells (not recorded which). The TCR originated in a woman aged 50 to 60 in good health.

CDR3: CAISEYRTGGYEQFF. The chain combines TRBV10-3 with TRBJ2-1; the TRBD1 assignment by TCRdb is unverifiable without DNA. Looked up from germline, CDR1 is ENHRY and CDR2 is SYGVKD. This CDR3 region has 15 residues.